This T cell receptor beta chain is drawn from a study of early T cells in non-severe SARS-CoV-2 infection (dated by TCRdb to the early 2020s). About the full investigation: Because TCR sequencing was done on bulk RNA from unsorted whole blood, the alpha and beta chains could not be paired. On the study overall, not on this receptor specifically: VDJdb matching was skewed toward anti-spike CD8 responses and likely underestimated virus-specific expansions, missing private and CD4 specificities.

The library was built by means of 5' RACE. TCRdb shows the sequencer as NextSeq 500. In the TCR library protocol, unique molecular identifiers were attached to individual cDNA molecules to correct for PCR bias and sequencing error. Sequencing covered both TCR alpha and beta chains, and within each sample the abundances of alpha and beta sequences were tightly co-correlated. In the source study's methods: Decombinator V4 was used to annotate TCR sequences for V gene, J gene and CDR3. TCRs were defined as expanded if a significant change between any two time points was detected under a Poisson model with p below 0.0001. TCR abundances were normalised to the total number of TCRs sequenced per sample and were expressed as counts per million. TRAV1-2 paired with TRAJ12, TRAJ20 or TRAJ33 defined MAIT TCRs, while TRAV10 paired with TRAJ18 defined iNKT TCRs. A search of VDJdb, accessed on 1 November 2021, was run for TCRs annotated to CMV, EBV and SARS-CoV-2, with TCRs annotated for multiple antigens excluded. In-frame beta chains were kept once TCRdb had trimmed the public reads at Q25 with fastp and called clones with MiXCR. Rows with a matching CDR3 protein are joined into one entry that keeps the most common DNA and genes. Here the V and J calls rest on TCRdb's processing, not on the authors' analysis. The sample table contains more than 65,000 distinct CDR3 sequences; only one count was recorded for 10% to 15% of them. The top ten clones comprise 1.1% of the sample.

A case-control design nested within a healthcare worker cohort in London, UK, was used, with weekly nasopharyngeal swab PCR tests and blood sampling performed. Healthcare workers were recruited during the week of the UK lockdown, between 23 and 31 March 2020, and followed weekly for up to 16 weeks. The CDR3 contains 14 residues, cysteine and phenylalanine counted. The sequence is cut down to CDR3 DNA, 42 bases in frame from base 1. CDR1 and CDR2 (MNHEY, SMNVEV) derive from the germline V gene (reference sequence). Relative to germline, V is missing 6 bases and J is missing 8 bases, with 11 bases of the junction outside any gene match. This clonotype was found a few times. The antigen it binds to is not known. The record has no base qualities; no much larger clone is one base away.

The chain employs TRBV27 and TRBJ1-1; 8 middle bases align to TRBD1. Input material: whole blood. This TCR was recovered from an adult who was a healthcare worker with PCR-confirmed SARS-CoV-2 infection or an uninfected control (not recorded which). In nucleotides, the sequence is TGTGCCAGCAGGCCGGGACAGGTTACGCGGGAAGCTTTCTTT. Translated, this is CASRPGQVTREAFF.